A selection of T cell receptor beta chains follows, all from one sample in a study of blood T cell repertoires in COVID-19. The table came from immunoSEQ multiplex PCR; TCRdb's copy has only in-frame clones and leaves some out. This table holds 300,000 to 400,000 clones, 85% found once. Sequenced input: peripheral blood. These receptors were obtained from a human donor in a cohort sampled during active COVID-19. The CDR3 runs from the conserved cysteine through the conserved F or W. The D gene is left open where the match is weak. Where a row states a size, it is once, few, many or the class of an expanded clone; other rows omit it.

j_call: TRBJ1-2
d_call: NA
clone_size: NA
v_call: TRBV3-1/TRBV3-2
cdr3_aa: CASTTNLKGANYGYTF
cdr3_nt: TGTGCCAGCACCACCAATTTAAAGGGAGCTAACTATGGCTACACCTTC

j_call: TRBJ1-1
d_call: NA
clone_size: NA
v_call: TRBV6-5
cdr3_aa: CASSYGLRGGRAEAFF
cdr3_nt: TGTGCCAGCAGTTACGGTCTTAGGGGGGGCCGGGCTGAAGCTTTCTTT

j_call: TRBJ2-7
d_call: NA
clone_size: NA
v_call: TRBV6-5
cdr3_aa: CASSPTGPYEQYF
cdr3_nt: TGTGCCAGCAGCCCGACAGGTCCCTACGAGCAGTACTTC

j_call: TRBJ1-1
d_call: NA
clone_size: NA
v_call: TRBV10-3
cdr3_aa: CAISESTRGGGGNTEAFF
cdr3_nt: TGTGCCATCAGTGAGTCGACCCGAGGCGGGGGCGGAAACACTGAAGCTTTCTTT

j_call: TRBJ2-7
d_call: NA
clone_size: NA
v_call: TRBV5-1
cdr3_aa: CASSLNWASAGEQYF
cdr3_nt: TGCGCCAGCAGCTTGAATTGGGCCTCCGCAGGGGAGCAGTACTTC

j_call: TRBJ1-6
d_call: NA
clone_size: few
v_call: TRBV3-1/TRBV3-2
cdr3_aa: CASSQVESSYNSPLHF
cdr3_nt: TGTGCCAGCAGCCAAGTAGAAAGCTCCTATAATTCACCCCTCCACTTT

j_call: TRBJ2-2
d_call: TRBD1
clone_size: NA
v_call: TRBV5-4
cdr3_aa: CASSFDRALNTGELFF
cdr3_nt: TGTGCCAGCAGCTTTGACAGGGCTTTGAACACCGGGGAGCTGTTTTTT

j_call: TRBJ1-6
d_call: NA
clone_size: once
v_call: TRBV7-6
cdr3_aa: CASSLVQDHNSPLHF
cdr3_nt: TGTGCCAGCAGCTTAGTGCAGGATCATAATTCACCCCTCCACTTT

j_call: TRBJ1-1
d_call: NA
clone_size: NA
v_call: TRBV6-5
cdr3_aa: CASSYSPRAGAFF
cdr3_nt: TGTGCCAGCAGTTACTCGCCGAGAGCAGGGGCTTTCTTT

j_call: TRBJ1-2
d_call: NA
clone_size: NA
v_call: TRBV12-3/TRBV12-4
cdr3_aa: CASSSRGGYTF
cdr3_nt: TGTGCCAGCAGTTCAAGAGGAGGCTACACCTTC